What follows are 19 T cell receptor beta chains derived from one specimen sequenced in a study of OX40 agonist ivuxolimab in advanced cancers. Some clones are missing from TCRdb's copy, which holds only in-frame ones; the method was immunoSEQ multiplex PCR. In the table there are around 76,000 clones, roughly 85% of which are singletons. The specimen comprised CD4+ or CD8+ T cells sorted from blood, sampled in a trial of the OX40 agonist ivuxolimab. These receptors were obtained from an adult with an advanced solid tumor such as melanoma, head and neck, liver or kidney cancer.

The chain uses TRBV19 and TRBJ1-1; no reliable D call. Germline assignment: CDR1 LNHDA and CDR2 SQIVND (reference sequence). V was shortened by 2 bases and J by 1 base, with 11 bases between the two germline ends. This CDR3 comprises 15 residues. CDR3: CASSIPGFGNTEAFF. DNA for the CDR3: TGTGCCAGTAGTATACCCGGCTTCGGGAACACTGAAGCTTTCTTT.

This clone has just a few counts. The chain couples TRBV10-3 to TRBJ1-6; 8 nucleotides align to TRBD1. The germline V gene has CDR1 ENHRY and CDR2 SYGVKD. The CDR3 length is 14 residues. V was clipped by 6 bases and J by 13 bases; unmatched bases: 11. CDR3 protein: CAIRAGTGGSPLHF. CDR3 coding DNA: TGTGCCATCAGGGCCGGGACAGGAGGAAGCCCCCTCCACTTT.

The chain is built from TRBV7-2 and TRBJ2-7, with 9 bases that match TRBD2. Germline CDR1 and CDR2: SGHTA and FQGNSA. CDR3 length: 15 amino acids. Trimming at V came to 1 base and at J to 4 bases, leaving 5 bases not matched to a gene. The CDR3 sequence: CASSLDLAGPYEQYF. The CDR3 DNA reads as TGTGCCAGCAGCTTAGATCTAGCGGGGCCGTACGAGCAGTACTTC.

The chain employs TRBV30 and TRBJ1-2; weak D call: TRBD1 (6 bases). Trimming cost V 0 bases and J 7 bases, with 12 bases left between them. CDR1 is GTSNPN and CDR2 is SVGIG in the germline V gene (reference sequence). The CDR3 is made up of 13 amino acids. The CDR3 region has the DNA TGTGCCTGGAGTGTAGACCTAGGGGGTGGCTACACCTTC. It translates to CAWSVDLGGGYTF.

This clone was seen only once. For the CDR3, the DNA is TGCGCCAGCAGCTTGGGCTCCCCGGGGGACACTGAAGCTTTCTTT. Translating gives CASSLGSPGDTEAFF. The chain employs TRBV5-1 and TRBJ1-1; perhaps TRBD1 as D (5 bases). V shed 0 bases and J shed 3 bases, with 12 bases lying between them. The germline gives CDR1 SGHRS, CDR2 YFSETQ. The CDR3 covers 15 residues. The complete variable domain, with remaining parts taken from reference TRBV5-1 and TRBJ1-1, reads KAGVTQTPRYLIKTRGQQVTLSCSPISGHRSVSWYQQTPGQGLQFLFEYFSETQRNKGNFPGRFSGRQFSNSRSEMNVSTLELGDSALYLCASSLGSPGDTEAFFGQGTRLTVV.

This clone was detected once. Sequence at one end of the junction differs from germline and may be a read error. The V and J genes are TRBV29-1 and TRBJ2-7, with 9 bases matching TRBD2. The CDR3 extends over 10 amino acids. From germline, CDR1 is SQVTM and CDR2 ANQGSEA. The CDR3 is CSVEGGGDIF. DNA of the CDR3: TGCAGCGTTGAAGGCGGGGGGGACATCTTC.

The J gene is TRBJ1-2, the V gene TRBV5-6; no firm D call. The germline V gene has CDR1 SGHDT and CDR2 YYEEEE. The CDR3 length is 13 residues. V was pared by 4 bases and J by 3 bases, with 10 bases between. The chain's CDR3 is CASSQDGDYGYTF. CDR3 in DNA: TGTGCCAGCAGCCAGGACGGAGACTATGGCTACACCTTC.

This clone appeared once. The J gene is TRBJ2-1, the V gene TRBV30; D uncertain. V shed 0 bases and J shed 9 bases, with 6 bases lying between them. The CDR3 sequence is 11 residues long. Germline loops: CDR1 GTSNPN, CDR2 SVGIG (reference sequence). The CDR3 bases are TGTGCCTGGAGTGTACGTGGTGAGCAGTTCTTC. This translates into CAWSVRGEQFF.

This clone came up once. The chain has TRBV2 and TRBJ1-2; no clear D. The CDR3 spans 14 residues. From germline, CDR1 is SNHLY and CDR2 FYNNEI. With 3 bases removed from V and 4 bases from J, the gap between germline ends came to 12 bases. The CDR3 sequence is CASSDSRGTYGYTF. CDR3 sequence (DNA): TGTGCCAGCAGTGACTCCCGCGGAACCTATGGCTACACCTTC.

V usage is TRBV27 and J usage is TRBJ2-5; TRBD1 might be the D (6 bases). V was cut by 5 bases and J by 5 bases, with 18 bases left in between. The CDR3 runs to 15 residues. Germline V gives CDR1 MNHEY, CDR2 SMNVEV (reference sequence). Written as DNA, the CDR3 is TGTGCCAGCAGTGGATGGGGGTCAGGGGATGAGACCCAGTACTTC. Residues: CASSGWGSGDETQYF.

This CDR3 reads CASSLSQGAQSGYTF. DNA for the CDR3: TGCGCCAGCAGCTTGTCGCAGGGGGCGCAAAGTGGCTACACCTTC. The chain employs TRBV5-1 and TRBJ1-2; 8 bases align to TRBD1. The CDR3 extends over 15 amino acids. The V gene end was trimmed by 1 base and the J gene end by 7 bases; junction bases not matched to a gene: 9. Germline values: CDR1 SGHRS, CDR2 YFSETQ.

This chain uses TRBV6-6 with TRBJ1-1; no definite D call. CDR1 MNHNY and CDR2 SVGAGI come from the germline V gene (reference sequence). V was pared by 5 bases and J by 4 bases, with 11 bases between. The CDR3 spans 13 residues. As DNA, the CDR3 is TGTGCCAGCAGTCCCTTCCTGACCACTGAAGCTTTCTTT. Its protein product is CASSPFLTTEAFF.

This chain connects TRBV4-3 to TRBJ1-6; no clear D. Germline CDR1 is LGHNA and CDR2 is YSLEER. The CDR3 contains 16 residues. The V gene lost 0 bases and the J gene lost 6 bases, with 12 bases spanning the gap. The CDR3 sequence: CASSQDTGAPNSPLHF. CDR3 nucleotides: TGCGCCAGCAGCCAAGATACGGGAGCCCCTAATTCACCCCTCCACTTT.

The chain combines TRBV5-4 with TRBJ1-2; 9 nucleotides agree with TRBD1. The CDR3 has 14 amino acids. Trimming removed 4 bases from V and 6 bases from J; junction bases left unmatched: 7. The V gene's germline CDR1 is SGHNT and CDR2 YYREEE (reference sequence). This chain's CDR3 is CASSGQGNWDGYTF. In nucleotides, the CDR3 is TGTGCCAGCAGCGGACAGGGGAATTGGGATGGCTACACCTTC.

The J gene is TRBJ1-2, the V gene TRBV28; D is ambiguous. Per the germline V gene, CDR1 is MDHEN and CDR2 is SYDVKM. With 5 bases removed from V and 6 bases from J, the gap between germline ends came to 13 bases. The CDR3 totals 13 residues. The CDR3 DNA is TGTGCCAGCAGTCCCCCCCTTGATCATGGCTACACCTTC. Its protein product is CASSPPLDHGYTF.

The rearrangement uses TRBV18 and TRBJ2-2; D perhaps matches TRBD2 (6 bases). The CDR3 has 15 amino acids. The germline V and J ends were trimmed by 4 bases and 4 bases, with 13 bases remaining between them. CDR1 is KGHSH, CDR2 LQKENI, per germline. In DNA form, the CDR3 reads TGTGCCAGCTCACATAGCGGACTGAGCACCGGGGAGCTGTTTTTT. Protein product: CASSHSGLSTGELFF.

The chain links TRBV30 to TRBJ2-3, with D possibly being TRBD1 or TRBD2 (5 bases each). The CDR3 loop spans 12 amino acids. The V and J ends lost 4 bases and 6 bases respectively, with 11 bases between them. In germline, CDR1 is GTSNPN, CDR2 SVGIG (reference sequence). DNA of the CDR3: TGTGCCTGGACGGGGTACAGGGATACGCAGTATTTT. This gives the protein CAWTGYRDTQYF. Combining the CDR3 with reference TRBV30 and TRBJ2-3 gives the whole variable domain SQTIHQWPATLVQPVGSPLSLECTVEGTSNPNLYWYRQAAGRGLQLLFYSVGIGQISSEVPQNLSASRPQDRQFILSSKKLLLSDSGFYLCAWTGYRDTQYFGPGTRLTVL.

CDR3 protein: CAISESRGRYGYTF. CDR3 coding DNA: TGTGCCATCAGTGAGTCGAGGGGACGGTATGGCTACACCTTC. The genes are TRBV10-3 and TRBJ1-2, with D tentatively TRBD1 (5 bases). The V and J ends lost 0 bases and 5 bases respectively, with 10 bases between them. This CDR3 spans 14 amino acids. Germline V gene lookup returns CDR1 ENHRY and CDR2 SYGVKD.

This clone was recorded only once. This chain links TRBV14 with TRBJ2-4; D might be TRBD1 or TRBD2, each matching 7 bases. The CDR3 length is 15 residues. CDR1 and CDR2 from the germline V gene are SGHDN and FVKESK. Deletions cut 6 bases from V and 8 bases from J, with 20 bases between. Here the CDR3 reads CASSRGTQGRDIQYF. CDR3 DNA sequence: TGTGCCAGCAGTCGCGGGACACAGGGGAGGGACATTCAGTACTTC.